This T cell receptor beta chain was recovered during a study of shared clonotypes between healthy human individuals. The germline V gene has CDR1 MNHEY and CDR2 SMNVEV (reference sequence). CDR3 size: 16 residues. V shed 6 bases and J shed 2 bases, with 17 bases lying between them. The protocol was immunoSEQ multiplex PCR, while the TCRdb copy is restricted to in-frame clones and leaves out a portion. The profile shows about half a million clones, about 80% of them singletons. The source material was PBMCs. The chain recombines TRBV27 with TRBJ1-3; weak D call: TRBD1 (5 bases). The source is a middle-aged woman in good health. Some clones in this sample may be carry-over from other donors' samples. The DNA for the CDR3 is TGTGCCAGCAGCCCGCCCCAGGGAGTTCCTGGAAACACCATATATTTT. Protein: CASSPPQGVPGNTIYF.